What follows are 27 T cell receptor beta chains derived from one specimen sequenced in a study of neurological immune-mediated disorders. TCRdb analysed the 5' RACE reads with MiXCR anew, one entry per CDR3 protein. The repertoire holds approximately 89,000 distinct CDR3 sequences, over 10% seen once, with 5% in the top ten. Indicated time point: longitudinal time-point 2. Material: PBMCs. The receptors shown here come from a female donor with HTLV-1-associated myelopathy (HAM/TSP).

This clonotype was counted at least ten times. V is TRBV20-1 and J is TRBJ2-7; no firm D call. The CDR3 extends over 14 amino acids. The V gene's germline CDR1 is DFQATT and CDR2 SNEGSKA (reference sequence). The V and J ends lost 1 base and 2 bases respectively, with 12 bases between them. The CDR3, as DNA: TGCAGTGCTAGAGCGATCTGGACGACCTACGAGCAGTACTTC. It encodes CSARAIWTTYEQYF.

At least ten counts were recorded for this clonotype. The chain uses TRBV7-7 and TRBJ2-5; D is ambiguous. The CDR3 totals 13 residues. Germline V gene data show CDR1 as SSHAT and CDR2 as FNYEAQ (reference sequence). Deletions cut 1 base from V and 4 bases from J, with 7 bases between. The DNA for the CDR3 is TGTGCCAGCAGCTTAGATATCGGAGAGACCCAGTACTTC. It codes for CASSLDIGETQYF. Together with reference TRBV7-7 and TRBJ2-5, the CDR3 gives the full variable domain: GAGVSQSPRYKVTKRGQDVTLRCDPISSHATLYWYQQALGQGPEFLTYFNYEAQPDKSGLPSDRFSAERPEGSISTLTIQRTEQRDSAMYRCASSLDIGETQYFGPGTRLLVL.

This clonotype was counted many times. The gene calls are TRBV7-8 and TRBJ2-5; the D gene is possibly TRBD2 (5 bases). V lost 7 bases and J 5 bases, leaving 23 bases between the germline ends. CDR3 length: 16 amino acids. The germline V gene encodes CDR1 SGHVS and CDR2 FQNEAQ. In nucleotides, the CDR3 is TGTGCCAGCACCTCAGCAGTTGGGCTAACTAGGGAGACCCAGTACTTC. The encoded protein is CASTSAVGLTRETQYF.

This clonotype was counted many times. The chain joins TRBV5-1 to TRBJ2-7; TRBD1 matches 9 bases. This CDR3 region has 15 residues. Unmatched junction bases numbered 9, after V lost 4 bases and J lost 4 bases. Germline CDR1 is SGHRS and CDR2 is YFSETQ. CDR3 sequence reads: CASSLTGTGIYEQYF. The DNA for the CDR3 is TGCGCCAGCAGCCTTACCGGGACAGGGATATACGAGCAGTACTTC. The full variable domain, with the rest looked up from reference TRBV5-1 and TRBJ2-7, is KAGVTQTPRYLIKTRGQQVTLSCSPISGHRSVSWYQQTPGQGLQFLFEYFSETQRNKGNFPGRFSGRQFSNSRSEMNVSTLELGDSALYLCASSLTGTGIYEQYFGPGTRLTVT.

This clonotype was counted only a few times. V and J are TRBV15 and TRBJ1-5; D is unclear. Germline CDR1 is LNHNV and CDR2 is YYDKDF (reference sequence). This CDR3 region has 8 residues. The CDR3 coding sequence is TGTAGCAATCAGCCCCAGCATTTT. Protein: CSNQPQHF. Drawing the rest from reference TRBV15 and TRBJ1-5, the complete variable domain is DAMVIQNPRYQVTQFGKPVTLSCSQTLNHNVMYWYQQKSSQAPKLLFHYYDKDFNNEADTPDNFQSRRPNTSFCFLDIRSPGLGDTAMYLCSNQPQHFGDGTRLSIL.

In its sample, this clonotype was seen many times. The chain recombines TRBV7-9 with TRBJ1-1, with D uncertain. The germline V and J ends were trimmed by 7 bases and 5 bases, with 14 bases remaining between them. Germline V gene lookup returns CDR1 SEHNR and CDR2 FQNEAQ (reference sequence). The CDR3 runs 13 residues. Here the CDR3 reads CASIKDRETEAFF. Here the CDR3 DNA reads TGTGCCAGCATCAAGGACCGGGAGACTGAAGCTTTCTTT.

This clonotype was detected ten times or more. The chain recombines TRBV5-1 with TRBJ2-7, with 10 bases matching TRBD1. The CDR3 runs 14 residues. Germline CDR1 reads SGHRS; CDR2 reads YFSETQ. J lost 5 bases, V lost 4 bases, and 6 bases had no gene match. CDR3 in DNA: TGCGCCAGCAGCCCCGGGACAGGGGCTGACGAGCAGTACTTC. Protein sequence: CASSPGTGADEQYF. The entire variable domain, with the rest obtained from reference TRBV5-1 and TRBJ2-7, is as follows: KAGVTQTPRYLIKTRGQQVTLSCSPISGHRSVSWYQQTPGQGLQFLFEYFSETQRNKGNFPGRFSGRQFSNSRSEMNVSTLELGDSALYLCASSPGTGADEQYFGPGTRLTVT.

This clonotype was detected ten times or more. This sequence joins TRBV5-1 and TRBJ2-3, with D unclear. V was pared by 4 bases and J by 3 bases, with 12 bases between. The length of the CDR3 is 14 residues. Germline V gives CDR1 SGHRS, CDR2 YFSETQ. The CDR3 region is CASSMVDLTDTQYF. CDR3 DNA sequence: TGCGCCAGCAGCATGGTCGACCTGACAGATACGCAGTATTTT.

This clonotype has a count of ten or more. The chain carries TRBV9 and TRBJ2-3; D is possibly TRBD2 (6 bases). The CDR3 sequence is 13 residues long. V was pared by 0 bases and J by 5 bases, with 7 bases between. Germline loops: CDR1 SGDLS, CDR2 YYNGEE. The CDR3 sequence is CASSVVEGDTQYF. In DNA, the CDR3 is TGTGCCAGCAGCGTAGTGGAGGGAGATACGCAGTATTTT.

This clonotype was observed many times. The chain has TRBV28 and TRBJ2-2; unclear D gene. V lost 3 bases and J 7 bases, leaving 15 bases between the germline ends. This CDR3 has 15 amino acids. Per the germline V gene, CDR1 is MDHEN and CDR2 is SYDVKM. The CDR3 DNA reads TGTGCCAGCAGTTTCCCCTACTCAGGAATCGGGGAGCTGTTTTTT. It specifies CASSFPYSGIGELFF.

This clonotype has a handful of counts. A read error may be the cause here, since a much bigger clone is one base away. The rearrangement joins TRBV12-3 or TRBV12-4 to TRBJ1-2, with D perhaps matching TRBD1 (6 bases). The CDR3 contains 14 residues. CDR3 nucleotides: TGTGTCAGCAGTCCTCCAGGGGTAAGGGTTGGCTACACCTTC. This gives the protein CVSSPPGVRVGYTF.

In this sample, this clonotype turned up many times. The chain carries TRBV11-2 and TRBJ2-2; no reliable D call. The ends were cut back, 4 bases at V and 9 bases at J, with 12 bases in the middle. Germline V CDR1 and CDR2: SGHAT, FQNNGV. This CDR3 region has 13 residues. Written as DNA, the CDR3 is TGTGCCAGCAGCTCCCTCACAGACCGGGAGCTGTTTTTT. Translating it yields CASSSLTDRELFF.

In its sample, this clonotype was seen many times. V and J are TRBV6-5 and TRBJ2-2; 7 positions agree with TRBD1. CDR3 length equals 16 residues. Germline V gene sequence: CDR1 MNHEY, CDR2 SVGAGI. V shed 6 bases and J 4 bases; nucleotides not matched to a gene: 11. CDR3 DNA sequence: TGTGCCAGCAGGCCCAGACAGGGAGCGGTCACCGGGGAGCTGTTTTTT. Translation gives CASRPRQGAVTGELFF.

In its sample, this clonotype was seen many times. The V gene is TRBV5-8, the J gene TRBJ2-3; 9 nucleotides match TRBD1. Germline-derived CDR1 and CDR2 are SGHTS and YDEGEE. Trimming cost V 4 bases and J 1 base; bases outside gene matches: 10. This CDR3 region has 17 residues. The CDR3 DNA reads TGTGCCAGCAGCCTAACTGGAAGGACAGGGGGCACAGATACGCAGTATTTT. Residues: CASSLTGRTGGTDTQYF. The full variable domain, rest sourced from reference TRBV5-8 and TRBJ2-3, is EAGVTQSPTHLIKTRGQQATLRCSPISGHTSVYWYQQALGLGLQFLLWYDEGEERNRGNFPPRFSGRQFPNYSSELNVNALELEDSALYLCASSLTGRTGGTDTQYFGPGTRLTVL.

In the case of this clonotype: A clone one base away is much larger, so this may be a read error. The chain couples TRBV6-7 to TRBJ2-7; D not resolved. TRBV6-7 carries the ORF label, with uncertain function. There are 14 residues in the CDR3. Trimming shortened V by 0 bases and J by 2 bases, and 8 bases separated the two germline ends. This chain's CDR3 is CASSYSVRPYEQYF. The CDR3 bases are TGTGCCAGCAGTTACTCGGTCAGACCCTACGAGCAGTACTTC.

This clonotype was recorded at least ten times. The gene calls are TRBV7-3 and TRBJ1-2; no reliable D call. V was pared by 9 bases and J by 0 bases, with 11 bases between. Looked up from germline, CDR1 is SGHTA and CDR2 is FQGTGA. This CDR3 is built from 13 residues. Here the CDR3 reads CASAPDTNYGYTF. The DNA of the CDR3 is TGTGCCAGTGCCCCAGATACTAACTATGGCTACACCTTC.

This clonotype has just a few counts. The chain carries TRBV18 and TRBJ1-5; D possibly corresponds to TRBD1 (5 bases). Trimming removed 5 bases from V and 0 bases from J, with 17 bases in between. Germline lookup yields CDR1 KGHSH and CDR2 LQKENI. This CDR3 comprises 17 residues. The CDR3 sequence: CASSWGGTAYSNQPQHF. DNA of the CDR3: TGTGCCAGCTCATGGGGCGGGACCGCGTATAGCAATCAGCCCCAGCATTTT.

This clonotype was counted at least ten times. V gene TRBV5-1 combines with J gene TRBJ2-6; tentative D call: TRBD1 (6 bases). The CDR3 contains 16 residues. Trimming shortened V by 4 bases and J by 4 bases, and 15 bases separated the two germline ends. CDR1 and CDR2 from the germline V gene are SGHRS and YFSETQ. The CDR3 DNA reads TGCGCCAGCAGCGGAACAGGGCTACGGGGGGCCAACGTCCTGACTTTC. It codes for CASSGTGLRGANVLTF.

This clonotype was counted ten times or more. At one of its ends the junction is not consistent with the germline gene, which may arise from a read error. J is TRBJ2-5 and V is TRBV18; TRBD1 is a possible D gene (6 bases). The CDR3 is 15 amino acids. In germline, CDR1 is KGHSH, CDR2 LQKENI. The chain's CDR3 is CARSPRQGTQETQYF. CDR3 sequence (DNA): TGTGCCAGGTCACCACGGCAGGGGACCCAAGAGACCCAGTACTTC.

This clonotype showed up just a few times. This chain uses TRBV27 with TRBJ2-3; 9 nucleotides align to TRBD2. V gave up 5 bases and J gave up 4 bases; unmatched junction bases: 13. CDR3 length equals 17 residues. Germline-derived CDR1 and CDR2 are MNHEY and SMNVEV (reference sequence). CDR3 DNA sequence: TGTGCCAGCAGTCCACTTCAAGGGTCTAGCGGGGCAGATACGCAGTATTTT. It yields the protein CASSPLQGSSGADTQYF.

Remarks on this clonotype: This may arise from a read error, as a much more abundant clone is one base away. This sequence joins TRBV7-3 and TRBJ2-3; D might be TRBD2 (5 bases). V was clipped by 4 bases and J by 2 bases, with 16 bases between them. The CDR3 covers 16 residues. The germline CDR1 and CDR2 sequences are SGHTA and FQGTGA. The CDR3 reads CASSSGSLANTDTQYF. CDR3 nucleotide sequence: TGTGCCAGCAGCTCGGGGTCTCTCGCTAACACAGATACGCAGTATTTT.

Many counts were recorded for this clonotype. The J gene is TRBJ1-1, the V gene TRBV29-1; 8 bases are a match to TRBD1. The CDR3 is 14 amino acids. Germline V lookup: CDR1 SQVTM, CDR2 ANQGSEA. J lost 2 bases, V lost 4 bases, and 6 bases had no gene match. The CDR3 sequence is CSVAGGQVNTEAFF. CDR3 DNA sequence: TGCAGCGTTGCAGGGGGCCAAGTCAACACTGAAGCTTTCTTT.

This chain uses TRBV10-2 with TRBJ1-6; the D is unclear. The CDR3 consists of 14 residues. Germline loops: CDR1 WSHSY, CDR2 SAAADI. This chain's CDR3 is CTGEEGGPNSPLHF. The CDR3 nucleotides read TGCACCGGCGAGGAGGGTGGGCCTAATTCACCCCTCCACTTT.

This clonotype was found many times. The rearrangement joins TRBV4-1 to TRBJ2-1, with D perhaps matching TRBD1 (6 bases). Trimming took 2 bases from V and 2 from J, leaving 10 bases between them. The germline V gene has CDR1 MGHRA and CDR2 YSYEKL. The CDR3 has 15 residues. DNA for the CDR3: TGCGCCAGCAGCCAACCGGACAGTGCCTACAATGAGCAGTTCTTC. Protein product: CASSQPDSAYNEQFF.

This clonotype has at least ten counts. This chain links TRBV3-1 with TRBJ2-3; 8 bases fit TRBD1. Trimming took 3 bases from V and 1 from J; bases not matched to a gene: 0. Germline V CDR1 and CDR2: LGHDT, YNNKEL (reference sequence). This CDR3 has 14 residues. CDR3 region: CASSQDRGTDTQYF. For the CDR3, the DNA is TGTGCCAGCAGCCAGGACAGGGGCACAGATACGCAGTATTTT.

This clonotype was found many times. The chain employs TRBV9 and TRBJ2-3, with 7 bases that match TRBD1. Unmatched junction bases numbered 2, after V lost 0 bases and J lost 1 base. The CDR3 sequence is 15 residues long. Germline loops: CDR1 SGDLS, CDR2 YYNGEE. CDR3 nucleotide sequence: TGTGCCAGCAGCGTAGGAGGGGGCCGCACAGATACGCAGTATTTT. Encoded protein: CASSVGGGRTDTQYF.

The count of this clonotype is one. At one end, the junction sequence differs from germline, possibly due to a read error. The rearrangement uses TRBV5-1 and TRBJ2-5; weak D call: TRBD2 (6 bases). Germline V gives CDR1 SGHRS, CDR2 YFSETQ. The length of the CDR3 is 15 residues. The CDR3 reads CANSFSGTRHETQYF. The CDR3 bases are TGCGCCAACAGCTTCTCCGGGACTCGCCACGAGACCCAGTACTTC. The whole variable domain, remainder taken from reference TRBV5-1 and TRBJ2-5, is KAGVTQTPRYLIKTRGQQVTLSCSPISGHRSVSWYQQTPGQGLQFLFEYFSETQRNKGNFPGRFSGRQFSNSRSEMNVSTLELGDSALYLCANSFSGTRHETQYFGPGTRLLVL.